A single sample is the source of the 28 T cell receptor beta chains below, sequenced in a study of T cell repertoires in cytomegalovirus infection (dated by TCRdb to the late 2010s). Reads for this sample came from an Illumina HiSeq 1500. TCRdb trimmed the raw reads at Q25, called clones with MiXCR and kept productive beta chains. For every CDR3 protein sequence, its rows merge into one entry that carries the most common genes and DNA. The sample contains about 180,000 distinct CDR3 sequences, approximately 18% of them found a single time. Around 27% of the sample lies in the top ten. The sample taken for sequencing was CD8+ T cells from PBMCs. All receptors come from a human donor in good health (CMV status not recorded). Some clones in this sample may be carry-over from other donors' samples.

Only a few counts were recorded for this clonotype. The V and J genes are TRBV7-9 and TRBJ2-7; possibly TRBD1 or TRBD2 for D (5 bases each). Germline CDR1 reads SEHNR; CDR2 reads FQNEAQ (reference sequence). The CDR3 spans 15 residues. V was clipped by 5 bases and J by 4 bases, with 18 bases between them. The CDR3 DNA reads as TGTGCCAGCAGCCCCGGGACGGGATTGATATACGAGCAGTACTTC. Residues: CASSPGTGLIYEQYF.

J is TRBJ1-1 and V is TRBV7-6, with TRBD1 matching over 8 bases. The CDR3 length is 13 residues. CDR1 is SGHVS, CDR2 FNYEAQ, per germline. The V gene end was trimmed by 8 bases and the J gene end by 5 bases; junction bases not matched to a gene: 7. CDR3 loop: CASLTGVDTEAFF. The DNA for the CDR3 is TGTGCCAGCCTGACAGGGGTTGATACTGAAGCTTTCTTT.

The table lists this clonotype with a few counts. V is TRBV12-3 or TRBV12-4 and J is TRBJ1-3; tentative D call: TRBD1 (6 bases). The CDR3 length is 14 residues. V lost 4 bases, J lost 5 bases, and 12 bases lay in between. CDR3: CASSYGTTRNTIYF. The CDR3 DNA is TGTGCCAGCAGTTACGGGACAACAAGAAACACCATATATTTT.

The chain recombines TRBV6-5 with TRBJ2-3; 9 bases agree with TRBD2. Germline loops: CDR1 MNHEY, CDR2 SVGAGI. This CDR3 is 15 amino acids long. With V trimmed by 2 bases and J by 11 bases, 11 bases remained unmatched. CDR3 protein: CASSYSRAGGNLQYF. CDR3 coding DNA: TGTGCCAGCAGTTACAGCCGGGCGGGGGGGAACCTGCAGTATTTT.

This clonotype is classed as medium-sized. This CDR3 reads CASSPPTESYGYTF. The DNA of the CDR3 is TGTGCCAGCTCACCACCGACGGAAAGCTATGGCTACACCTTC. The gene calls are TRBV18 and TRBJ1-2; unclear D gene. This CDR3 has 14 amino acids. Germline-derived CDR1 and CDR2 are KGHSH and LQKENI. V gave up 0 bases and J gave up 4 bases, with 9 bases separating them.

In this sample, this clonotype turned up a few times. The CDR3 bases are TGCGCCAGCAGCCTTACCACAGGGGGCAATGAGCAGTTCTTC. Its translation is CASSLTTGGNEQFF. The genes are TRBV5-1 and TRBJ2-1; 8 nucleotides line up with TRBD1. J was trimmed by 6 bases and V by 4 bases; bases with no gene match: 6. CDR1 and CDR2 from the germline V gene are SGHRS and YFSETQ. The CDR3 length is 14 residues. Full variable domain (outside the CDR3, taken from reference TRBV5-1 and TRBJ2-1): KAGVTQTPRYLIKTRGQQVTLSCSPISGHRSVSWYQQTPGQGLQFLFEYFSETQRNKGNFPGRFSGRQFSNSRSEMNVSTLELGDSALYLCASSLTTGGNEQFFGPGTRLTVL.

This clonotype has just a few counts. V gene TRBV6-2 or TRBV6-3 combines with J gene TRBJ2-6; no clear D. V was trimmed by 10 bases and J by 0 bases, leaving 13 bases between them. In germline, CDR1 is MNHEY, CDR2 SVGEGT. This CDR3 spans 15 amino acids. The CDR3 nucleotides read TGTGCCACTTCCGACGGATTCTCTGGGGCCAACGTCCTGACTTTC. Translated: CATSDGFSGANVLTF.

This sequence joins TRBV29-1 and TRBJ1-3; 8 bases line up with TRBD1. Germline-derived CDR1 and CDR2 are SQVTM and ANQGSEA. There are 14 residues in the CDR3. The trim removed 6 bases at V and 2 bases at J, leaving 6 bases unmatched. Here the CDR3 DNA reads TGCAGCGTCTGGGACAGGAGCACTGGAAACACCATATATTTT. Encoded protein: CSVWDRSTGNTIYF. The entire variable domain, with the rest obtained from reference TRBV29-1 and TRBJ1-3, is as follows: SAVISQKPSRDICQRGTSLTIQCQVDSQVTMMFWYRQQPGQSLTLIATANQGSEATYESGFVIDKFPISRPNLTFSTLTVSNMSPEDSSIYLCSVWDRSTGNTIYFGEGSWLTVV.

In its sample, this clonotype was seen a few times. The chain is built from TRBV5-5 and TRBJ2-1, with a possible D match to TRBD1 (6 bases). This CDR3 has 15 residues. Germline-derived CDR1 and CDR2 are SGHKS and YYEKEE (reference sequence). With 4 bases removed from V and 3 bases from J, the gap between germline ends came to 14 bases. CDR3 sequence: CASSVDRPIYNEQFF. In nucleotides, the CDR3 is TGTGCCAGCAGCGTGGACAGACCCATCTACAATGAGCAGTTCTTC.

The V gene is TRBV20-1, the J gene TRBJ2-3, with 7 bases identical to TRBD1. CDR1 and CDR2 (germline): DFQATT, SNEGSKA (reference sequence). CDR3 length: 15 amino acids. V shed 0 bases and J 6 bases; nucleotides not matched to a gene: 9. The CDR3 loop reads CSARDRRGPGDTQYF. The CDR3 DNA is TGCAGTGCTAGAGATAGAAGGGGGCCAGGGGATACGCAGTATTTT.

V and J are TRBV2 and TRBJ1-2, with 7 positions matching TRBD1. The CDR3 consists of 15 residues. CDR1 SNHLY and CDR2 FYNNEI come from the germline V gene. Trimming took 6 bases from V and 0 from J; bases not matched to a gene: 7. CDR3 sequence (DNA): TGTGCCAGCAGCGGATCGGACAGGTCTAACTATGGCTACACCTTC. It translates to CASSGSDRSNYGYTF.

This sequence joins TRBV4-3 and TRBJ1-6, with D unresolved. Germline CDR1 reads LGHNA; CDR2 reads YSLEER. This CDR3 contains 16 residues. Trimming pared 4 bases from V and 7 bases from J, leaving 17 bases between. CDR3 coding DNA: TGCGCCAGCAGCCCAAACCTTGAATCGATAAATTCACCCCTCCACTTT. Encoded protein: CASSPNLESINSPLHF.

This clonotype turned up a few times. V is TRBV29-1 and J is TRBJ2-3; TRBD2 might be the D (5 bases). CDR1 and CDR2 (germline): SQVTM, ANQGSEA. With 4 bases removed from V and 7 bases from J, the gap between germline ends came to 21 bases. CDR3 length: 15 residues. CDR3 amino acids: CSVGDPRTESHTQYF. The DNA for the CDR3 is TGCAGCGTTGGAGATCCCCGGACTGAGAGTCATACGCAGTATTTT.

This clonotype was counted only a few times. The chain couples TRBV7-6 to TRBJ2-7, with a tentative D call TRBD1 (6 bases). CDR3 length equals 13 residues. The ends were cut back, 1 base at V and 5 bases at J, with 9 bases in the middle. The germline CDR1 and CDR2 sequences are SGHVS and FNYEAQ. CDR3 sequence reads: CASSLVGGHEQYF. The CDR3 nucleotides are TGTGCCAGCAGCTTAGTTGGGGGCCACGAGCAGTACTTC. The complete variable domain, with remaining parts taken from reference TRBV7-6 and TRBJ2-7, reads GAGVSQSPRYKVTKRGQDVALRCDPISGHVSLYWYRQALGQGPEFLTYFNYEAQQDKSGLPNDRFSAERPEGSISTLTIQRTEQRDSAMYRCASSLVGGHEQYFGPGTRLTVT.

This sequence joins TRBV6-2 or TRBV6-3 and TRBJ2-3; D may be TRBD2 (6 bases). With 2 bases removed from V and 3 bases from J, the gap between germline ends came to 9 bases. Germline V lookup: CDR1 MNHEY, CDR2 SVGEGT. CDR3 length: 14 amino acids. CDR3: CASSYGLTTDTQYF. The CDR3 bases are TGTGCCAGCAGTTACGGACTAACAACAGATACGCAGTATTTT.

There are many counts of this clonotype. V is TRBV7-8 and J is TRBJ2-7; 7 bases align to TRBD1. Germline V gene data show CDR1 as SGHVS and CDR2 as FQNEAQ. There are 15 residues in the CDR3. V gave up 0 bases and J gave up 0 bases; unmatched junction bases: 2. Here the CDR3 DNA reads TGTGCCAGCAGCTTAGCACAGGGGCCCTCCTACGAGCAGTACTTC. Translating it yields CASSLAQGPSYEQYF.

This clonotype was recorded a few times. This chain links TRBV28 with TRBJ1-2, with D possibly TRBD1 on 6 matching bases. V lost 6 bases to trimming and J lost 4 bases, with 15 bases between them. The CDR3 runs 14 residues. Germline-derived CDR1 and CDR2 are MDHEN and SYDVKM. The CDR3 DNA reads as TGTGCCAGCAGCCTTTCGACAGGTTCCTATGGCTACACCTTC. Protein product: CASSLSTGSYGYTF.

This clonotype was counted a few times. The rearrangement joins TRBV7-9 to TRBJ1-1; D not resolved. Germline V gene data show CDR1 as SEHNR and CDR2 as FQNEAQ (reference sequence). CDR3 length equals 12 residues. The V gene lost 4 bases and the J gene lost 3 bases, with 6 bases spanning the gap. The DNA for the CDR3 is TGTGCCAGCAGCTCCGGCTACACTGAAGCTTTCTTT. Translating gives CASSSGYTEAFF.

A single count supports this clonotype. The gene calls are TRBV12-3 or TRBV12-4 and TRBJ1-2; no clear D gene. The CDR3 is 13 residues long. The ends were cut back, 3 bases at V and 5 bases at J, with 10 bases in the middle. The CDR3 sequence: CASSFWQRYGYTF. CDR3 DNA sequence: TGTGCCAGCAGTTTTTGGCAGCGTTATGGCTACACCTTC.

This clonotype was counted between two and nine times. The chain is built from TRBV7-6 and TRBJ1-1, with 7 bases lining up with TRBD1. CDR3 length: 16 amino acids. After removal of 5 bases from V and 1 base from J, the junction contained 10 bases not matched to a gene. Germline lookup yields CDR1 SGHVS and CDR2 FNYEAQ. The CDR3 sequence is CASSHLGTETNTEAFF. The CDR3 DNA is TGTGCCAGCAGCCATCTAGGGACAGAGACGAACACTGAAGCTTTCTTT.

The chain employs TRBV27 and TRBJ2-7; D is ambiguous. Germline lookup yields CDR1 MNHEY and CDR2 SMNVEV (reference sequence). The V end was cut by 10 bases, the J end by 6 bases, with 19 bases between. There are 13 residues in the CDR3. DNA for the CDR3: TGTGCCACCAGCCCAGTCTCTGTTGTCGAGCAGTACTTC. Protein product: CATSPVSVVEQYF.

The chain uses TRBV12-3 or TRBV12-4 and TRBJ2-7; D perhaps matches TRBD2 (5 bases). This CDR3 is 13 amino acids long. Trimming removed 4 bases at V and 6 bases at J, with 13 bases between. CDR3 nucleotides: TGTGCCAGCAGTTCTGGACGGAGGTCCGAGCAGTACTTC. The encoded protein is CASSSGRRSEQYF.

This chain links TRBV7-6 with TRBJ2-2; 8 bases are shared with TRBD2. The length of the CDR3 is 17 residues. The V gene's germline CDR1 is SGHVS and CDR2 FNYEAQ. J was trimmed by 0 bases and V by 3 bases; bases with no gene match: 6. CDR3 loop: CASSLLRGVSNTGELFF. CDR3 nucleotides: TGTGCCAGCAGCTTGTTGCGGGGGGTCTCGAACACCGGGGAGCTGTTTTTT.

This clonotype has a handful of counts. The CDR3 is CASSFRQEAPHYEQYF. CDR3 coding DNA: TGTGCCAGCAGCTTCCGGCAGGAAGCACCTCACTACGAGCAGTACTTC. The chain has TRBV7-2 and TRBJ2-7, with D uncertain. V was trimmed by 3 bases and J by 3 bases, leaving 18 bases between them. Germline lookup yields CDR1 SGHTA and CDR2 FQGNSA. The CDR3 length is 16 residues.

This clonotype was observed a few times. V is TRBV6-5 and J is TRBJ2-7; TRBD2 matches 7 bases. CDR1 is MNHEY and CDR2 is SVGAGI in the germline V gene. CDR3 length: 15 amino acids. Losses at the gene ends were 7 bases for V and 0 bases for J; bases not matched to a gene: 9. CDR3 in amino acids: CASNQRGDPSYEQYF. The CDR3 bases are TGTGCCAGCAACCAACGGGGGGACCCCTCCTACGAGCAGTACTTC.

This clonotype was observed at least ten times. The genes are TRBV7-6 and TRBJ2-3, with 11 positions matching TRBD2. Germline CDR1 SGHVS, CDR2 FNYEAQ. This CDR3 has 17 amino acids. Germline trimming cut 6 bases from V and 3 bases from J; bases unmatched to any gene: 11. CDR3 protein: CASSFLLAGGGTDTQYF. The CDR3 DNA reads TGTGCCAGCAGTTTTCTGCTAGCGGGGGGCGGAACAGATACGCAGTATTTT.

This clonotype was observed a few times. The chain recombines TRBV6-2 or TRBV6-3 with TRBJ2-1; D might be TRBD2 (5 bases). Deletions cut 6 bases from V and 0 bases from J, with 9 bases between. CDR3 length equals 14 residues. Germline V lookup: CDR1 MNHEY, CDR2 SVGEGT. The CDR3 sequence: CASRSGSSYNEQFF. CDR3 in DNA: TGTGCCAGCAGGAGCGGAAGCTCCTACAATGAGCAGTTCTTC.

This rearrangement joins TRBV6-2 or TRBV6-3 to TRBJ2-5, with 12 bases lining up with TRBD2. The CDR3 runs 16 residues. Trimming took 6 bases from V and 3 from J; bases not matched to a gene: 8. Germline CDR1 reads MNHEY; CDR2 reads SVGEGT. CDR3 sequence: CASSSGTSGPKETQYF. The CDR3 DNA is TGTGCCAGCAGCTCCGGGACTAGCGGGCCCAAAGAGACCCAGTACTTC.